Each of the 17 T cell receptor beta chains below was sequenced from the same sample in a study of cytomegalovirus exposure and HLA in healthy donors. PCR used 60 Vbeta primers and 13 Jbeta primers. TCRdb's copy holds only in-frame clones and misses some; the assay was immunoSEQ multiplex PCR. The sample holds some 40,000 clones; approximately 57% are singletons and the top ten take about 12%. The specimen was PBMCs. The receptors originated from a man in his sixties in good health and CMV-seropositive.

The chain joins TRBV5-4 to TRBJ2-1, with 7 bases lining up with TRBD2. Germline CDR1 is SGHNT and CDR2 is YYREEE (reference sequence). The CDR3 spans 17 residues. The V gene end was trimmed by 0 bases and the J gene end by 1 base; junction bases not matched to a gene: 7. The CDR3, as DNA: TGTGCCAGCAGCTTGGATGGGGCTAGCGGATCCTACAATGAGCAGTTCTTC. Amino acid sequence: CASSLDGASGSYNEQFF.

This sequence joins TRBV27 and TRBJ2-7; 12 positions match TRBD2. The V segment lost 8 bases and the J segment 3 bases; nucleotides outside the gene matches: 8. CDR1 is MNHEY and CDR2 is SMNVEV in the germline V gene (reference sequence). This CDR3 contains 15 residues. CDR3 loop: CASGSTSGSVYEQYF. CDR3 DNA: TGTGCCAGCGGCTCGACTAGCGGGAGTGTCTACGAGCAGTACTTC.

Regarding this clone: At the DNA level, this CDR3 is encoded by other sequences in the same sample as well. The genes are TRBV28 and TRBJ1-5, with D perhaps TRBD1 (5 bases). The CDR3 spans 15 residues. Between the trimmed V and J ends, which lost 7 bases and 7 bases, there was a span of 20 bases. Germline V gene data show CDR1 as MDHEN and CDR2 as SYDVKM. The CDR3 DNA reads TGTGCCAGCATGGGACCCACGGGGGAGTTGCAGCCCCAGCATTTT. Translated: CASMGPTGELQPQHF.

This chain uses TRBV16 with TRBJ2-3, with 8 bases fitting TRBD1. After removal of 4 bases from V and 4 bases from J, the junction contained 13 bases not matched to a gene. CDR1 and CDR2 (germline): KGHSY, FQNENV. CDR3 size: 17 residues. The CDR3: CASSPHPGQDGADTQYF. The CDR3 bases are TGTGCCAGCAGCCCTCATCCGGGACAGGATGGTGCAGATACGCAGTATTTT. Full variable domain (remainder filled in from reference TRBV16 and TRBJ2-3): GEEVAQTPKHLVRGEGQKAKLYCAPIKGHSYVFWYQQVLKNEFKFLISFQNENVFDETGMPKERFSAKCLPNSPCSLEIQATKLEDSAVYFCASSPHPGQDGADTQYFGPGTRLTVL.

This clone has more than one count but fewer than ten. The rearrangement joins TRBV27 to TRBJ1-1; 8 bases agree with TRBD1. This CDR3 spans 14 amino acids. V dropped 5 bases and J dropped 6; count of bases not matched to a gene: 8. The germline gives CDR1 MNHEY, CDR2 SMNVEV (reference sequence). The CDR3 region is CASSRYGQGAEAFF. The CDR3 DNA reads as TGTGCCAGCAGTCGATACGGACAGGGAGCTGAAGCTTTCTTT.

The CDR3 protein is CASSEGRGPTDTQYF. The DNA of the CDR3 is TGTGCCAGCAGTGAGGGGAGGGGACCCACAGATACGCAGTATTTT. The rearrangement uses TRBV2 and TRBJ2-3, with 7 bases aligning to TRBD2. The ends lost 3 bases at V and 2 bases at J; junction bases unmatched: 5. The CDR3 loop spans 15 amino acids. CDR1 is SNHLY, CDR2 FYNNEI, per germline.

This clone was picked up a small number of times. This chain uses TRBV5-6 with TRBJ1-2; D is perhaps TRBD1 (6 bases). Germline loops: CDR1 SGHDT, CDR2 YYEEEE. Trimming removed 3 bases from V and 2 bases from J, with 14 bases in between. The CDR3 spans 15 residues. The CDR3 loop reads CASSSYRVINYGYTF. The DNA for the CDR3 is TGTGCCAGCAGCTCCTACAGGGTAATAAACTATGGCTACACCTTC.

This clone is medium-sized. The chain links TRBV6-1 to TRBJ2-5, with TRBD2 matching 12 bases. The germline V gene encodes CDR1 MNHNS and CDR2 SASEGT. The CDR3 consists of 18 residues. Losses at the gene ends were 2 bases for V and 5 bases for J; bases not matched to a gene: 12. The CDR3 sequence: CASSEYSATSGSRETQYF. CDR3 coding DNA: TGTGCCAGCAGTGAATATTCCGCGACTAGCGGGAGTAGGGAGACCCAGTACTTC.

J is TRBJ2-1 and V is TRBV14, with 9 bases matching TRBD2. Germline CDR1 reads SGHDN; CDR2 reads FVKESK. The CDR3 consists of 20 residues. The V segment lost 5 bases and the J segment 3 bases; nucleotides outside the gene matches: 20. DNA of the CDR3: TGTGCCAGCAGCGAAATTACCCTAGCGGGGTCGCTCGGGTTCTACAATGAGCAGTTCTTC. It is translated as CASSEITLAGSLGFYNEQFF.

The genes are TRBV6-5 and TRBJ1-3; D call uncertain. There are 15 residues in the CDR3. The germline gives CDR1 MNHEY, CDR2 SVGAGI. Trimming removed 7 bases from V and 4 bases from J, with 17 bases in between. The CDR3 here is CASTDLRSGGNTIYF. CDR3 coding DNA: TGTGCCAGCACCGATCTCCGGTCGGGAGGAAACACCATATATTTT.

The genes are TRBV5-6 and TRBJ2-5, with 7 bases identical to TRBD1. CDR1 and CDR2 from the germline V gene are SGHDT and YYEEEE. CDR3 length: 16 amino acids. The junction had 11 bases not matched to a gene; V was cut back by 1 base and J by 5 bases. CDR3 in DNA: TGTGCCAGCAGCTTGTTCGTGACAGGGAAATCGGAGACCCAGTACTTC. Translating gives CASSLFVTGKSETQYF.

This clone was picked up a small number of times. The chain links TRBV30 to TRBJ2-5; perhaps TRBD1 as D (6 bases). The tail of the sequence fits TRBJ2-7 better, so the J call may be wrong. In germline, CDR1 is GTSNPN, CDR2 SVGIG (reference sequence). The length of the CDR3 is 12 residues. CDR3 sequence: CAWSVDRTEQYF. In nucleotides, the CDR3 is TGTGCCTGGAGTGTAGACAGGACCGAGCAGTACTTC.

The genes are TRBV28 and TRBJ2-1; 7 bases agree with TRBD2. The CDR3 covers 15 residues. The germline CDR1 and CDR2 sequences are MDHEN and SYDVKM. V trimming: 3 bases; J trimming: 5 bases; junction bases outside the gene matches: 7. CDR3 in DNA: TGTGCCAGCAGTTTCGGGAGGCAGGGTGACAATGAGCAGTTCTTC. It codes for CASSFGRQGDNEQFF.

The chain recombines TRBV4-1 with TRBJ1-1; 7 nucleotides align to TRBD1. CDR1 is MGHRA and CDR2 is YSYEKL in the germline V gene. The CDR3 sequence is 14 residues long. After removal of 3 bases from V and 0 bases from J, the junction contained 1 base not matched to a gene. CDR3 protein: CASSQGQMNTEAFF. The CDR3, as DNA: TGCGCCAGCAGCCAGGGACAGATGAACACTGAAGCTTTCTTT.

The J gene is TRBJ1-1, the V gene TRBV4-1; D call uncertain. Germline loops: CDR1 MGHRA, CDR2 YSYEKL. The CDR3 extends over 15 amino acids. V was cut by 0 bases and J by 4 bases, with 12 bases left in between. DNA for the CDR3: TGCGCCAGCAGCCAAGATGCCGCGAGGGCCACTGAAGCTTTCTTT. Amino acids: CASSQDAARATEAFF.

This chain joins TRBV5-8 and TRBJ2-1, with D perhaps TRBD2 (6 bases). CDR3 size: 15 residues. In germline, CDR1 is SGHTS, CDR2 YDEGEE. V was cut by 3 bases and J by 5 bases, with 15 bases left in between. This CDR3 reads CASSYGLSGNNEQFF. As DNA, the CDR3 is TGTGCCAGCAGCTATGGTCTTAGCGGCAACAATGAGCAGTTCTTC.

A note on this clone: At one boundary the junction diverges from the germline segment, which might be a read error. This chain joins TRBV11-2 and TRBJ2-5; 14 bases line up with TRBD2. The germline gives CDR1 SGHAT, CDR2 FQNNGV. The CDR3 sequence is 14 residues long. The CDR3 loop reads CASSPTSGRAGGHF. The CDR3 nucleotides read TGTGCCAGCAGCCCGACTAGCGGGAGGGCCGGAGGGCACTTC.